These 8 T cell receptor beta chains were all obtained from the same sample, sequenced in a study of T cell responses to AZD1222 COVID-19 vaccine. The assay was immunoSEQ multiplex PCR, and TCRdb's table has in-frame clones only and misses some. The table has around 140,000 clones, less than 95% seen once. Specimen: peripheral blood, collected 28 days after the second dose of the MenACWY control vaccine. These receptor sequences come from an adult who received the MenACWY meningococcal vaccine as a control.

J is TRBJ2-1 and V is TRBV7-9; 7 bases are a match to TRBD2. The germline V gene has CDR1 SEHNR and CDR2 FQNEAQ (reference sequence). J lost 7 bases, V lost 5 bases, and 8 bases had no gene match. The CDR3 extends over 14 amino acids. CDR3 DNA sequence: TGTGCCAGCAGCCCCAACTACGGGGGGAATGAGCAGTTCTTC. Protein product: CASSPNYGGNEQFF.

The rearrangement joins TRBV7-3 to TRBJ2-1; 8 nucleotides match TRBD2. Germline values: CDR1 SGHTA, CDR2 FQGTGA. Germline trimming cut 1 base from V and 3 bases from J; bases unmatched to any gene: 2. There are 15 residues in the CDR3. The CDR3 coding sequence is TGTGCCAGCAGCTTAATAGCGGGAAGCTACAATGAGCAGTTCTTC. Protein sequence: CASSLIAGSYNEQFF.

V gene TRBV7-2 combines with J gene TRBJ2-7, with 13 bases lining up with TRBD2. J was trimmed by 0 bases and V by 8 bases; bases with no gene match: 7. The germline V gene has CDR1 SGHTA and CDR2 FQGNSA. The CDR3 consists of 16 residues. The CDR3 sequence is CASQGTSGAYSYEQYF. In DNA form, the CDR3 reads TGTGCCAGCCAAGGGACTAGCGGGGCCTACTCCTACGAGCAGTACTTC.

The chain is built from TRBV7-2 and TRBJ2-5, with 9 positions matching TRBD2. Germline V gives CDR1 SGHTA, CDR2 FQGNSA. The CDR3 length is 15 residues. V was pared by 4 bases and J by 5 bases, with 8 bases of the junction left unmatched. CDR3 nucleotides: TGTGCCAGCAGCTCCGGGACTAGCCGTGGGGAGACCCAGTACTTC. It is translated as CASSSGTSRGETQYF.

The rearrangement links TRBV7-9 to TRBJ1-3; D unclear. CDR3 length: 14 amino acids. The V and J ends lost 5 bases and 0 bases respectively, with 8 bases between them. CDR1 is SEHNR, CDR2 FQNEAQ, per germline (reference sequence). The CDR3 reads CASSPMGSGNTIYF. In nucleotides, the CDR3 is TGTGCCAGCAGCCCCATGGGCTCTGGAAACACCATATATTTT.

This clone has more than one count but fewer than ten. This sequence joins TRBV10-3 and TRBJ2-3; D possibly corresponds to TRBD2 (5 bases). Germline CDR1 ENHRY, CDR2 SYGVKD. The CDR3 spans 14 residues. Trimming removed 10 bases at V and 5 bases at J, with 19 bases between. CDR3 DNA sequence: TGTGCCAAAATCCCGAAGAGGGCCGGAGATACGCAGTATTTT. Amino acids: CAKIPKRAGDTQYF.

The chain uses TRBV29-1 and TRBJ2-7; D gene uncertain. CDR3 length equals 13 residues. Germline V gene sequence: CDR1 SQVTM, CDR2 ANQGSEA. V was cut by 2 bases and J by 3 bases, with 11 bases left in between. Here the CDR3 reads CSVEIGRNYEQYF. Written as DNA, the CDR3 is TGCAGCGTTGAAATAGGGCGGAACTACGAGCAGTACTTC.

The rearrangement uses TRBV11-2 and TRBJ2-5, with 8 nucleotides matching TRBD1. The CDR3 has 15 residues. The V gene's germline CDR1 is SGHAT and CDR2 FQNNGV. Trimming at V came to 5 bases and at J to 0 bases, leaving 5 bases not matched to a gene. The CDR3 sequence: CASSRGQVDQETQYF. CDR3 DNA sequence: TGTGCCAGCAGCCGGGGACAGGTGGACCAAGAGACCCAGTACTTC. Together with reference TRBV11-2 and TRBJ2-5, the CDR3 gives the full variable domain: EAGVAQSPRYKIIEKRQSVAFWCNPISGHATLYWYQQILGQGPKLLIQFQNNGVVDDSQLPKDRFSAERLKGVDSTLKIQPAKLEDSAVYLCASSRGQVDQETQYFGPGTRLLVL.